One TCR beta chain is described in this entry. The target of this receptor is not known. Base qualities were left out, and no much larger clone turns up one base away. This specimen belongs to a study of T cell responses to AZD1222 COVID-19 vaccine (dated by TCRdb to 2020 to 2022). With respect to the entire study: AZD1222 recipients whose second dose came at about 4 weeks and those whose second dose came at about 12 weeks were combined into one group, since spike-specific TCR depth and breadth did not differ between the two schedules. A total of over 230 trial participants underwent TCR sequencing, of whom some 210 received two doses of AZD1222 and 26 received two doses of the MenACWY control vaccine. Enrollment into the trials was organized by age into subgroups of 18-55, 56-69 and 70-plus years, and those subgroups contained roughly 140, 27 and 60 TCR-sequenced participants, respectively.

Broad study findings and their caveats: Only five to seven AZD1222 recipients were SARS-CoV-2 seropositive at baseline, limiting conclusions about previously exposed vaccinees. CD4 TCRs associated with the vaccine covered the entire spike protein, and the dominant responses were in regions 160-218 and 743-854. In the small 56-69-year group, the increase in depth fell short of significance, most likely because of low power. Most participants were white British and females outnumbered males, and the authors suggested that clonal diversity may have been underestimated. Because no day 14 peak-response samples were available, the repertoires could be characterized only after the peak T cell response. Spike-specific TCR breadth and depth rose significantly after two AZD1222 doses compared with day 0 and with MenACWY recipients. Nearly half of unique spike-specific TCRs reportedly recognized epitopes outside regions mutated in the B.1.351 and B.1.1.7 variants.

The germline V gene yields MNHNS for CDR1 and SASEGT for CDR2. Relative to germline, V is missing 3 bases and J is missing 3 bases, with 2 bases of the junction outside any gene match. The CDR3 runs 14 residues from the cysteine to the phenylalanine. CDR3 DNA only is kept here, 42 bases in frame from base 1. The CDR3 regions of human TCRbeta chains were analyzed by immunosequencing. The source study handled its data this way. TCRs in the repertoires were compared against a reference library of SARS-CoV-2-specific TCRs that had been generated with the MIRA antigen-specificity platform. Breadth was defined as the fraction of unique TCRs that were SARS-CoV-2-associated, and depth was defined as the fraction of total T cells that were SARS-CoV-2-associated. Using the MIRA data, each spike-specific TCR was mapped to the spike region that the TCR reacts to and placed in a CD4 or CD8 class. Log10-transformed breadth and depth values were compared by one-way ANOVA with Sidak's multiple comparisons tests. What TCRdb holds here is the immuneACCESS table cut down to in-frame rearrangements. Part of the clones is not present; checked against another copy, under half of the missing clones reflect an unresolved V gene, and the others are unexplained. V and J calls and clone size are as listed in that table; D and trimming were resolved from the DNA. Within this sample are roughly 100,000 clones, with around 89% of them counted one time only. The ten biggest clones cover about 9.7% of the sample.

This sample's time point label indicates: baseline before first vaccination. The vaccinee samples were drawn from two UK trials, COV001 and COV002, one of which was a single-blind randomized controlled phase 2/3 trial testing AZD1222 (ChAdOx1 nCoV-19) in healthy adults. Trial participant PBMC samples were collected at day 0 and day 28 after the second dose for TCRbeta chain sequencing. The V gene is TRBV6-1 and the J gene is TRBJ2-1, with TRBD2 matching 7 junction bases. The source material was peripheral blood, sampled on day 0 of AZD1222 vaccination. The clonotype was recovered from an adult in good health. The CDR3 loop reads CASSDGTNYNEQFF. The bases read TGTGCCAGCAGTGACGGGACTAACTACAATGAGCAGTTCTTC.